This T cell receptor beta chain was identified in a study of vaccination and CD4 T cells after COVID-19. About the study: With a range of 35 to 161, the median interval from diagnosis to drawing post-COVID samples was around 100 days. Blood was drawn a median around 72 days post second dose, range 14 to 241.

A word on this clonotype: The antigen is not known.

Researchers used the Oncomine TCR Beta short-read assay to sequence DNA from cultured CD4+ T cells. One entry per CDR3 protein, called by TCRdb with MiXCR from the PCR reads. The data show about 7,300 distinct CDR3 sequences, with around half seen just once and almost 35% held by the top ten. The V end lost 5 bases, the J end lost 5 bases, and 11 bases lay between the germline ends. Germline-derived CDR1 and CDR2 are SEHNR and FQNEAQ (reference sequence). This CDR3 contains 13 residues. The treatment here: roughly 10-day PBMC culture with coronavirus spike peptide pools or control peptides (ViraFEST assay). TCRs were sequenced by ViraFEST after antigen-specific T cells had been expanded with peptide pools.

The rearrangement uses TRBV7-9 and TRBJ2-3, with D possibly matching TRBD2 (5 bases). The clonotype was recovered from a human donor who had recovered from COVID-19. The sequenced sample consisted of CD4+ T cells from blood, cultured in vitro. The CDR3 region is CASSTRRGDTQYF. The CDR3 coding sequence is TGTGCCAGCAGCACTAGACGGGGAGATACGCAGTATTTT. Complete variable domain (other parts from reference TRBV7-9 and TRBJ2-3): DTGVSQNPRHKITKRGQNVTFRCDPISEHNRLYWYRQTLGQGPEFLTYFQNEAQLEKSRLLSDRFSAERPKGSFSTLEIQRTEQGDSAMYLCASSTRRGDTQYFGPGTRLTVL.